Listed below are T cell receptor beta chains from one sample, sequenced in a study of blood T cell repertoires in COVID-19. Generated by immunoSEQ multiplex PCR, the TCRdb table keeps only in-frame clones and is missing some. The sample lists roughly 90,000 clones, around 85% occurring once. Source material: peripheral blood. These receptors all come from a human donor in a cohort sampled during active COVID-19. Each CDR3 is given with its conserved first and last residue. D genes are given only for firm matches. Clone size is shown for a subset of rows, as once, few, many or a class of expanded clone.

-,TRBJ1-2,-,TRBV30,TGTGCCTGGAGTGTATCAGGTTTGAACTATGGCTACACCTTC,CAWSVSGLNYGYTF
-,TRBJ1-1,-,TRBV5-6,TGTGCCAGCGGAGGCCGGCGGACTGAAGCTTTCTTT,CASGGRRTEAFF
-,TRBJ1-2,-,TRBV28,TGTGCCAGCAGTTGGCACGAAACGCGGGGCTACACCTTC,CASSWHETRGYTF
-,TRBJ2-3,-,TRBV6-4,TGTGCCAGCAGTGTAACTACTAGCTCAGATACGCAGTATTTT,CASSVTTSSDTQYF
-,TRBJ2-3,-,TRBV24-1,TGTGCCACCAGTGTCGGAGATACGCAGTATTTT,CATSVGDTQYF
-,TRBJ2-1,-,TRBV3-1/TRBV3-2,TGTGCCAGCAGCCAAGACAGGGCGCGGCTAGCGAGCTCCTACAATGAGCAGTTCTTC,CASSQDRARLASSYNEQFF
once,TRBJ1-5,-,TRBV7-6,TGTGCCAGCAGCTTAGATGTGGGGACAAGTCAGCCCCAGCATTTT,CASSLDVGTSQPQHF
-,TRBJ2-7,TRBD1,TRBV6-2/TRBV6-3,TGTGCCAGCAGTCGAACCCGGGACAGGACCTACGAGCAGTACTTC,CASSRTRDRTYEQYF
few,TRBJ1-4,-,TRBV3-1/TRBV3-2,TGTGCCAGCAGCCAAGCTCTAACCCGTAATGAAAAACTGTTTTTT,CASSQALTRNEKLFF
-,TRBJ2-2,-,TRBV6-5,TGTGCCAGCAGTTCGACCCAGGGGACCGGGGAGCTGTTTTTT,CASSSTQGTGELFF
-,TRBJ2-1,-,TRBV6-2/TRBV6-3,TGTGCCAGCAGTTATTCGAGGACAGTCTCCTACAATGAGCAGTTCTTC,CASSYSRTVSYNEQFF
-,TRBJ1-1,-,TRBV7-6,TGTGCCAGCAGCTTAGTTGAGAAGAGTGAAGCTTTCTTT,CASSLVEKSEAFF
-,TRBJ2-2,-,TRBV11-2,TGTGCCAGCAGCTTAGCCGGCGGGCTACCATCCACCGGGGAGCTGTTTTTT,CASSLAGGLPSTGELFF
-,TRBJ2-5,-,TRBV29-1,TGCAGCGCCGCCAGGGGCGCGGTGGGAGAGACCCAGTACTTC,CSAARGAVGETQYF
once,TRBJ2-3,-,TRBV18,TGTGCCAGCTCACCACCCTCACGGGTAGGTACGCAGTATTTT,CASSPPSRVGTQYF
-,TRBJ2-1,-,TRBV4-2,TGTGCCAGCAGCCAAGAAGTAAGGGAGAACAATGAGCAGTTCTTC,CASSQEVRENNEQFF
once,TRBJ2-1,TRBD2,TRBV9,TGTGCCAGCAGCGTAACCGGGACTAGCGGTGAGCAGTTCTTC,CASSVTGTSGEQFF
-,TRBJ1-2,TRBD1,TRBV9,TGTGCCAGCAGCGCCGGACAGGGCCTATTGGATGGCTACACCTTC,CASSAGQGLLDGYTF
-,TRBJ1-4,-,TRBV21-1,TGTGCCACCCAAGCGGCTGCCCCGGAAAAACTGTTTTTT,CATQAAAPEKLFF
-,TRBJ2-7,TRBD2,TRBV9,TGTGCCAGCAGCGTAGGTAGCGGGCCCTACGAGCAGTACTTC,CASSVGSGPYEQYF
-,TRBJ2-7,-,TRBV27,TGTGCCAGCAGTCCCTCCCCCCGCGGGTGGGGTTTCCACGAGCAGTACTTC,CASSPSPRGWGFHEQYF
-,TRBJ2-7,TRBD2,TRBV6-2/TRBV6-3,TGTGCCAGCAGCCCGCGAGCGGGGAACGAGCAGTACTTC,CASSPRAGNEQYF
-,TRBJ2-3,TRBD1,TRBV24-1,TGTGCCACCAGTCTCGGGACAGAAAGAGGAGATACGCAGTATTTT,CATSLGTERGDTQYF
-,TRBJ2-1,-,TRBV7-3,TGTGCCAGCAGCTTTATAGGGTCGGGGTCCCGAAGCTCCTACAATGAGCAGTTCTTC,CASSFIGSGSRSSYNEQFF
-,TRBJ2-5,-,TRBV6-2/TRBV6-3,TGTGCCAGCAGTTACAGGACATCCCAAGAGACCCAGTACTTC,CASSYRTSQETQYF
-,TRBJ2-5,TRBD2,TRBV9,TGTGCCAGCAGCCTGGGAGTAGCGGGGCAAGAGACCCAGTACTTC,CASSLGVAGQETQYF
few,TRBJ1-2,-,TRBV6-5,TGTGCCAGCAGTTTAGGGGGGGCGCATGGCTACACCTTC,CASSLGGAHGYTF
-,TRBJ2-2,TRBD1,TRBV12-5,TGTGCTAGTGGTTCAAGACAGGGGGGGTCGGTGTTTTTT,CASGSRQGGSVFF
-,TRBJ1-1,-,TRBV6-2/TRBV6-3,TGTGCCAGCAGTTACTCGAGGCAGTTGAACACTGAAGCTTTCTTT,CASSYSRQLNTEAFF
-,TRBJ2-3,-,TRBV4-2,TGTGCCAGCAGCCCCAGGACTGGCCCCACAGATACGCAGTATTTT,CASSPRTGPTDTQYF
-,TRBJ2-1,TRBD2,TRBV7-9,TGTGCCAGCAGCTCCGGGGCGGTAGCGGGGATCAATGAGCAGTTCTTC,CASSSGAVAGINEQFF
once,TRBJ2-7,TRBD1,TRBV7-2,TGTGCCAGCACCCGTTCCGGGACAGCCTACGAGCAGTACTTC,CASTRSGTAYEQYF
-,TRBJ1-5,-,TRBV5-4,TGTGCCAGCAGCTTGGGAGCAGGGGCCAATCAGCCCCAGCATTTT,CASSLGAGANQPQHF
once,TRBJ2-1,TRBD2,TRBV5-5,TGTGCCAGCAGCTCCTGGGGGCTAGCGGGCTACAATGAGCAGTTCTTC,CASSSWGLAGYNEQFF
-,TRBJ2-3,TRBD2,TRBV4-1,TGCGCCAGCAGCCAAGTTAGGCTAGCGGGAGGCACAGATACGCAGTATTTT,CASSQVRLAGGTDTQYF